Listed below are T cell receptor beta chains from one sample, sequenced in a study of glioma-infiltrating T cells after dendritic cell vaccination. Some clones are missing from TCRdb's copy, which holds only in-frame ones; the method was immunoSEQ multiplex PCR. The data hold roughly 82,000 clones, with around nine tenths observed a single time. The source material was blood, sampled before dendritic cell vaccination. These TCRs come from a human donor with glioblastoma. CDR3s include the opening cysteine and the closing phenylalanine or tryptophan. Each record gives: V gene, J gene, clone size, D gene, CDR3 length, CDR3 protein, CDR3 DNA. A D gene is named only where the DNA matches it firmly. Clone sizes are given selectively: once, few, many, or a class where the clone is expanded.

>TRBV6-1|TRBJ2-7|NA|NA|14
CASTLFGQPYEQYF
TGTGCCAGCACGCTCTTCGGACAGCCCTACGAGCAGTACTTC
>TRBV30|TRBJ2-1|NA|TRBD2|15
CAWRTKGGYPNEQFF
TGTGCCTGGAGGACAAAGGGAGGGTACCCCAATGAGCAGTTCTTC
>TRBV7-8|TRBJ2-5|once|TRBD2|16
CASSHRLAGGSETQYF
TGTGCCAGCAGCCACCGACTAGCGGGAGGGTCGGAGACCCAGTACTTC
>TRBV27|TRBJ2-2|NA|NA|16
CASRLHVGGNTGELFF
TGTGCCAGCCGTCTCCACGTGGGGGGAAACACCGGGGAGCTGTTTTTT
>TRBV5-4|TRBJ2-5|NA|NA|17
CASSLVGVAPSEETQYF
TGTGCCAGCAGCTTGGTTGGGGTAGCGCCTTCGGAGGAGACCCAGTACTTC
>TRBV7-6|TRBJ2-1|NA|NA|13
CASSLEQDNEQFF
TGTGCCAGCAGCTTAGAACAGGACAATGAGCAGTTCTTC
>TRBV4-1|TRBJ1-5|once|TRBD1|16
CASSLDGRTGGQPQHF
TGCGCCAGCAGCCTCGACGGGAGGACAGGGGGTCAGCCCCAGCATTTT
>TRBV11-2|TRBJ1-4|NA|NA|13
CASSFGGREKLFF
TGTGCCAGCAGCTTCGGGGGACGTGAAAAACTGTTTTTT
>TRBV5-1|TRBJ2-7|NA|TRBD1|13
CASSYDRASEQYF
TGCGCCAGCAGCTACGACAGGGCCTCCGAGCAGTACTTC
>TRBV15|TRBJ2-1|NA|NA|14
CATSRDAGQNEQFF
TGTGCCACCAGCAGAGATGCGGGACAGAATGAGCAGTTCTTC
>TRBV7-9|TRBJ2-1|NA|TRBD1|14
CASSLTGARDEQFF
TGTGCCAGCAGCTTAACAGGGGCAAGGGATGAGCAGTTCTTC
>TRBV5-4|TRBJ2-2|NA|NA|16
CASSLEVATYTGELFF
TGTGCCAGCAGCTTGGAGGTAGCAACTTACACCGGGGAGCTGTTTTTT
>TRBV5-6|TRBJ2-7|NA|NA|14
CASSPKGVINEQYF
TGTGCCAGCAGCCCCAAGGGGGTCATCAACGAGCAGTACTTC
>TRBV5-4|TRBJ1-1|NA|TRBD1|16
CASSLGGNRGGTEAFF
TGTGCCAGCAGCTTGGGTGGTAACAGGGGAGGCACTGAAGCTTTCTTT
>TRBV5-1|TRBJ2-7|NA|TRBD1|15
CASSLDGTGLYEQYF
TGCGCCAGCAGCTTGGACGGGACAGGGTTGTACGAGCAGTACTTC
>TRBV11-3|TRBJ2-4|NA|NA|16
CASSLGGGPLGDIQYF
TGTGCCAGCAGCTTAGGTGGAGGCCCCTTGGGCGACATTCAGTACTTC
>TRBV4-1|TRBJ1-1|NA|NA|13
CASSQVEGAEAFF
TGCGCCAGCAGCCAAGTAGAGGGGGCTGAAGCTTTCTTT
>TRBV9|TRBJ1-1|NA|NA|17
CASSGPVRDSTNTEAFF
TGTGCCAGCAGCGGACCGGTACGGGATAGTACTAACACTGAAGCTTTCTTT
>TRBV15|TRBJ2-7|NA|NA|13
CATSRSSLDEQYF
TGTGCCACCAGCCGTTCCTCCCTAGACGAGCAGTACTTC
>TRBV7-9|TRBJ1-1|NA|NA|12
CASSLSGAEAFF
TGTGCCAGCAGCTTAAGCGGAGCTGAAGCTTTCTTT
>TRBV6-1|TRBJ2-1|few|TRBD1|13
CASTLDRDNEQFF
TGTGCCAGCACCCTAGACAGGGACAATGAGCAGTTCTTC
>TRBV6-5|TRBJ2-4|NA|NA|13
CASSYLGENIQYF
TGTGCCAGCAGTTACTTAGGAGAAAACATTCAGTACTTC
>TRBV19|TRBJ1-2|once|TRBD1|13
CASTLGQGLGYTF
TGTGCCAGTACCTTAGGACAGGGACTTGGCTACACCTTC
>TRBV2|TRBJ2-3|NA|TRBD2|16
CASSAGGTISVDTQYF
TGTGCCAGCAGTGCGGGGGGTACTATTAGTGTGGATACGCAGTATTTT
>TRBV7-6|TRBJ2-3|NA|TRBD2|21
CASSLKGKESFPGLGTDTQYF
TGTGCCAGCAGCTTAAAGGGGAAAGAGTCCTTTCCGGGACTAGGCACAGATACGCAGTATTTT
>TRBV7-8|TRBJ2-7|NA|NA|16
CASSPNRMGGHHEQYF
TGTGCCAGCAGCCCAAACCGAATGGGGGGGCACCACGAGCAGTACTTC
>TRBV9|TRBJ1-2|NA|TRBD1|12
CASSAQGDGYTF
TGTGCCAGCAGCGCGCAGGGGGATGGCTACACCTTC
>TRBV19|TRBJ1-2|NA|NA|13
CASRADSYYGYTF
TGTGCCAGTAGGGCGGACAGCTACTATGGCTACACCTTC
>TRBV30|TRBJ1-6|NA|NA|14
CAWRGGTSNSPLHF
TGTGCCTGGAGGGGGGGGACCTCAAATTCCCCCCTCCACTTT
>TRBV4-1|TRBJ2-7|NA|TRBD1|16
CASSQPPGQGIHEQYF
TGCGCCAGCAGCCAGCCACCGGGACAGGGAATCCACGAGCAGTACTTC
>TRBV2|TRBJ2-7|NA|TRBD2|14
CASRRTSGAYEQYF
TGTGCCAGTAGGAGGACTAGCGGGGCCTACGAGCAGTACTTC
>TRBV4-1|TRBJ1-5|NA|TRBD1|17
CASSLWSGGFGNQPQHF
TGCGCCAGCAGCCTCTGGTCAGGGGGTTTCGGCAATCAGCCCCAGCATTTT
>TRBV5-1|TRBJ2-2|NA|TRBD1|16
CASRDLRTGNTGELFF
TGCGCCAGCAGGGACTTACGGACAGGGAACACCGGGGAGCTGTTTTTT
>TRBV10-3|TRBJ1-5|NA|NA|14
CAISEEASNQPQHF
TGTGCCATCAGTGAGGAAGCTAGCAATCAGCCCCAGCATTTT
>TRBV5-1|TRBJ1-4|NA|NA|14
CASSSGFSNEKLFF
TGCGCCAGCAGCTCAGGATTCTCAAATGAAAAACTGTTTTTT
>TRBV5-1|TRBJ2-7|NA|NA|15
CASGHPGASGYEQYF
TGCGCCAGCGGTCACCCGGGGGCTAGCGGCTACGAGCAGTACTTC
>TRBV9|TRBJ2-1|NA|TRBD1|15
CASSVGQGAFNEQFF
TGTGCCAGCAGCGTAGGACAGGGGGCATTTAATGAGCAGTTCTTC
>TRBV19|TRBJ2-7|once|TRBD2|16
CASSPTRVAGAYEQYF
TGTGCCAGTAGTCCCACACGAGTAGCGGGGGCCTACGAGCAGTACTTC
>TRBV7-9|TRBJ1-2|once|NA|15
CASSLPTGSNYGYTF
TGTGCCAGCAGCCTACCCACGGGGTCTAACTATGGCTACACCTTC
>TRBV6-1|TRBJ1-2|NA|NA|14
CASSERRGGYGYTF
TGTGCCAGCAGTGAGAGACGAGGGGGCTATGGCTACACCTTC
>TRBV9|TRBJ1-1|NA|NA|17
CASSIKSGRGENTEAFF
TGTGCCAGCAGCATAAAAAGTGGGAGGGGAGAGAACACTGAAGCTTTCTTT
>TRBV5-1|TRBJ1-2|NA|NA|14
CASSPENRVQGYTF
TGCGCCAGCAGCCCCGAAAACAGGGTACAGGGCTACACCTTC
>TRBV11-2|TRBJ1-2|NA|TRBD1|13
CASSTGVNYGYTF
TGTGCCAGCAGCACAGGGGTTAACTATGGCTACACCTTC
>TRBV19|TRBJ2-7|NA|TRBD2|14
CASTPGTSNYEQYF
TGTGCCAGTACCCCCGGGACTAGCAATTACGAGCAGTACTTC
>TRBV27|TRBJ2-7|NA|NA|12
CASMTGSYEQYF
TGTGCCAGCATGACAGGATCCTACGAGCAGTACTTC
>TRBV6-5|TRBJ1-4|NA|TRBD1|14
CASSQTGINEKLFF
TGTGCCAGCAGCCAGACAGGGATAAATGAAAAACTGTTTTTT
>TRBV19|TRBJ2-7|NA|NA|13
CASSRRSADEQYF
TGTGCCAGTAGTCGCCGGAGTGCAGACGAGCAGTACTTC
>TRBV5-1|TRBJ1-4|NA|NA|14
CASSSDTTNEKLFF
TGCGCCAGCAGCTCGGACACAACTAATGAAAAACTGTTTTTT
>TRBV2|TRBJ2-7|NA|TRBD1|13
CASSADRALEQYF
TGTGCCAGCAGTGCCGACAGGGCCCTCGAGCAGTACTTC
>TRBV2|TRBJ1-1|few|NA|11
CASTLRAEAFF
TGTGCCAGCACCCTGAGGGCTGAAGCTTTCTTT
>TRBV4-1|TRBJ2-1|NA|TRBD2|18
CASSQEGLSGGVGNEQFF
TGCGCCAGCAGCCAAGAGGGCTTAAGCGGGGGGGTAGGCAATGAGCAGTTCTTC
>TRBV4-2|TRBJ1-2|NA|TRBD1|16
CASSQGWTGGGYGYTF
TGTGCCAGCAGCCAAGGCTGGACAGGGGGCGGGTATGGCTACACCTTC
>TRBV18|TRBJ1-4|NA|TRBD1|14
CASSPNRGDEKLFF
TGTGCCAGCTCACCAAACAGGGGGGATGAAAAACTGTTTTTT
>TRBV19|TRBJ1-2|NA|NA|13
CASHPGSRGGYTF
TGTGCCAGCCACCCAGGGTCCAGAGGAGGCTACACCTTC